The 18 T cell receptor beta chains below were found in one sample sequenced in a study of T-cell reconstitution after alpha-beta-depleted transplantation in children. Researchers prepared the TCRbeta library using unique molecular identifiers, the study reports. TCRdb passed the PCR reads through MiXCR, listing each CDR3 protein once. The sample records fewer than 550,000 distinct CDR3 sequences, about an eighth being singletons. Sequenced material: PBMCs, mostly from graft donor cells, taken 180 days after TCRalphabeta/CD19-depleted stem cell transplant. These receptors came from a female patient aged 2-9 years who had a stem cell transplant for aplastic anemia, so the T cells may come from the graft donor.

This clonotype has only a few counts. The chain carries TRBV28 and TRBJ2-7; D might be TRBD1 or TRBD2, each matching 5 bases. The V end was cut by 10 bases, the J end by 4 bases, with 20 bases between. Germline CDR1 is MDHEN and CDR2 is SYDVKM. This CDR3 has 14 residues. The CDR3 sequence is CATLGDQRSYEQYF. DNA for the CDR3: TGTGCCACCTTGGGGGACCAGAGGTCGTACGAGCAGTACTTC.

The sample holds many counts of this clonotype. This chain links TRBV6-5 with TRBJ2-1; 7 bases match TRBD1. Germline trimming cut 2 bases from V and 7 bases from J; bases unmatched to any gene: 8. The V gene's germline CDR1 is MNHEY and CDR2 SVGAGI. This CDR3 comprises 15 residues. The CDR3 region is CASSYGTVKFNEQFF. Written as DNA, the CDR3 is TGTGCCAGCAGTTACGGGACAGTCAAATTTAATGAGCAGTTCTTC.

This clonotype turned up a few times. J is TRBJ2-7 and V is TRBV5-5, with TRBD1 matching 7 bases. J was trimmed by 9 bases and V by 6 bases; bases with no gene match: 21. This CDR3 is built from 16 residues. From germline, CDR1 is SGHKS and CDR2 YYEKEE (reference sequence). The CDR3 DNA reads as TGTGCCAGCACCGACGTTTCGGACAGGCTTTCCGTCGGGCAGTACGTC. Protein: CASTDVSDRLSVGQYV.

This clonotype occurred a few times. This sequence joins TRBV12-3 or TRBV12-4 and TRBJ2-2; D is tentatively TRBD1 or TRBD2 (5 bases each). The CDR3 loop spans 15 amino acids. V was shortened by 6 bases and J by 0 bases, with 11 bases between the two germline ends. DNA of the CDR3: TGTGCCAGCAGCCGGGACCTCTCGAACACCGGGGAGCTGTTTTTT. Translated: CASSRDLSNTGELFF.

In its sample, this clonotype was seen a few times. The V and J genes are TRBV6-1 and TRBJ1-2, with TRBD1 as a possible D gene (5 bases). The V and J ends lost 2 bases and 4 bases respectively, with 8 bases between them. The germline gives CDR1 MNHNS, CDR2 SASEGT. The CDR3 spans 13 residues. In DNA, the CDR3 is TGTGCCAGCAGTGAACCCGGGGGCTATGGCTACACCTTC. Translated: CASSEPGGYGYTF.

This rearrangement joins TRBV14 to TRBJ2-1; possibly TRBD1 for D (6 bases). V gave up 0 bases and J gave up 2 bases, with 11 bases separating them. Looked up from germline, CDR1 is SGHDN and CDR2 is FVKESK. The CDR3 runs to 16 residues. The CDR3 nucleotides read TGTGCCAGCAGCCAAGATAGGGACAACCCCTACAATGAGCAGTTCTTC. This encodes CASSQDRDNPYNEQFF.

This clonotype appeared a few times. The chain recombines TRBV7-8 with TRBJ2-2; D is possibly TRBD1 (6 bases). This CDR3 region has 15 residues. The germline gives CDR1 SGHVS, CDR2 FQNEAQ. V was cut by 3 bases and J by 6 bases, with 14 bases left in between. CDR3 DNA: TGTGCCAGCAGCTTTCAGGGGTTTGATCCCGGGGAGCTGTTTTTT. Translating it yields CASSFQGFDPGELFF.

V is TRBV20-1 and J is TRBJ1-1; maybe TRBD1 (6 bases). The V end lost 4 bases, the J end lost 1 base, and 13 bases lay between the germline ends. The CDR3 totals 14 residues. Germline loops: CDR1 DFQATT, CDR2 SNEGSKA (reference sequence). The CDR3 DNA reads TGCAGTGCTAAAAGTCAGGGGAGGAACACTGAAGCTTTCTTT. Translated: CSAKSQGRNTEAFF.

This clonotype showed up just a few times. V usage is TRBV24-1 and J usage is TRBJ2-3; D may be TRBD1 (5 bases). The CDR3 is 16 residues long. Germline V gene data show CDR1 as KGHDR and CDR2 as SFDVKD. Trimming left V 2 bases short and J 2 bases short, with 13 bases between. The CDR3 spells CATSDSDKGPTDTQYF. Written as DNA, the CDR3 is TGTGCCACCAGTGATTCTGACAAGGGGCCCACAGATACGCAGTATTTT.

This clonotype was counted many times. The CDR3 protein is CAWSHKGDFRREQYF. The CDR3, as DNA: TGTGCCTGGAGTCATAAGGGGGACTTTCGTCGCGAGCAGTACTTC. The J gene is TRBJ2-7, the V gene TRBV30; D could derive from TRBD1 or TRBD2 (6 bases each). Germline CDR1 and CDR2: GTSNPN and SVGIG (reference sequence). The CDR3 is 15 residues long. V lost 2 bases and J lost 6, with 20 bases in between. Based on the CDR3 plus reference TRBV30 and TRBJ2-7, the full variable domain is SQTIHQWPATLVQPVGSPLSLECTVEGTSNPNLYWYRQAAGRGLQLLFYSVGIGQISSEVPQNLSASRPQDRQFILSSKKLLLSDSGFYLCAWSHKGDFRREQYFGPGTRLTVT.

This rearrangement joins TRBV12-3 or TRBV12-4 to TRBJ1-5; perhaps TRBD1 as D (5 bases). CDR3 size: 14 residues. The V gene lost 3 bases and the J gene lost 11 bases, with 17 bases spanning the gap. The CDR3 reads CASSLGRLLGAQHF. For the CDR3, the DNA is TGTGCCAGCAGTTTGGGACGGCTCTTGGGGGCCCAGCATTTT.

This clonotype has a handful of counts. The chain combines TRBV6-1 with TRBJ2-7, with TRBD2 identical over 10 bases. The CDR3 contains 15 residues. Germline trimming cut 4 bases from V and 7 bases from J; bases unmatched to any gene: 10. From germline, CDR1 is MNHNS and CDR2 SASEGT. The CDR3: CASSVRLAGVEEQYF. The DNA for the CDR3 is TGTGCCAGCAGTGTGAGGCTAGCGGGAGTGGAGGAGCAGTACTTC.

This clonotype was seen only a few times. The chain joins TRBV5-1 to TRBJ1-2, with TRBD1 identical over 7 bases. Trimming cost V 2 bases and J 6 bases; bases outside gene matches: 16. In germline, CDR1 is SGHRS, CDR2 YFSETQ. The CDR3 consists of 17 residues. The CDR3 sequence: CASSLSPTGEGWNGYTF. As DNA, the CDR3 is TGCGCCAGCAGCTTATCCCCAACAGGGGAAGGTTGGAATGGCTACACCTTC.

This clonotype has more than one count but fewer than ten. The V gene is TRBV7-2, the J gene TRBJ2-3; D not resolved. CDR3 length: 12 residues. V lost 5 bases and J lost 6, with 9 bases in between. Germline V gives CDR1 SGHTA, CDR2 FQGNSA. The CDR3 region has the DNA TGTGCCAGCAGCGCCCATGGGGATACGCAGTATTTT. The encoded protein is CASSAHGDTQYF.

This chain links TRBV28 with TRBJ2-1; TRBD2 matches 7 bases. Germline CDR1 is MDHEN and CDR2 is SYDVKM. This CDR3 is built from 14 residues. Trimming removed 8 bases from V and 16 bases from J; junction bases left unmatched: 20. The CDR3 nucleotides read TGTGCCAGCCGAAATTACCGGGACTACAATGAGGAATTCTTC. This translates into CASRNYRDYNEEFF.

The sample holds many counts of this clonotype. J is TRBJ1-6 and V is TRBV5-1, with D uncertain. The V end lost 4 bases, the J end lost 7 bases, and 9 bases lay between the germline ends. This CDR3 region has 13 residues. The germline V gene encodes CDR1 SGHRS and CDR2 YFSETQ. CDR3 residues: CASSEVLNSPLHF. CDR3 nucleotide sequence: TGCGCCAGCAGCGAGGTTTTGAATTCACCCCTCCACTTT.

DNA of the CDR3: TGTGCCAGCAGCTTAGCGGGCAATAGCTCCTACAATGAGCAGTTCTTC. Residues: CASSLAGNSSYNEQFF. This sequence joins TRBV7-9 and TRBJ2-1; no reliable D call. Germline lookup yields CDR1 SEHNR and CDR2 FQNEAQ (reference sequence). Trimming left V 0 bases short and J 0 bases short, with 9 bases between. There are 16 residues in the CDR3.

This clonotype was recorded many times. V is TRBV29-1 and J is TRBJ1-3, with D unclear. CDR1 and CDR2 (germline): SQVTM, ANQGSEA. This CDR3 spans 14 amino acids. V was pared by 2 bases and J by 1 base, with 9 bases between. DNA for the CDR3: TGCAGCGTTGAATCGGCCCCTTCTGGAAACACCATATATTTT. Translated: CSVESAPSGNTIYF.